Listed here are 32 T cell receptor beta chains from one sample, sequenced in a study of T cell responses to AZD1222 COVID-19 vaccine. The assay was immunoSEQ multiplex PCR, and TCRdb's table has in-frame clones only and misses some. The sample gives about 59,000 clones, around 83% of which show up once; around 7.8% is in the top ten. The starting material was peripheral blood, obtained on day 0 of AZD1222 vaccination. The receptors shown here come from an adult in good health.

The chain couples TRBV9 to TRBJ1-2; D gene unclear. From germline, CDR1 is SGDLS and CDR2 YYNGEE. Trimming pared 4 bases from V and 6 bases from J, leaving 7 bases between. This CDR3 has 11 amino acids. CDR3 in amino acids: CASSRRNGYTF. CDR3 nucleotides: TGTGCCAGCAGCAGGAGGAATGGCTACACCTTC.

V and J are TRBV2 and TRBJ2-7; TRBD1 agrees at 8 bases. J gave up 5 bases and V 2 bases, and 8 bases lay outside the gene matches. Per the germline V gene, CDR1 is SNHLY and CDR2 is FYNNEI. CDR3 length: 15 residues. CDR3 bases: TGTGCCAGCAGTGAAAGGGGCAGGGGGCAAGACGAGCAGTACTTC. It is translated as CASSERGRGQDEQYF.

This chain connects TRBV7-9 to TRBJ1-1; unclear D gene. Trimming took off 5 bases at V and 2 bases at J, with 12 bases between the two ends. The CDR3 sequence is 14 residues long. Germline V gene sequence: CDR1 SEHNR, CDR2 FQNEAQ (reference sequence). The CDR3 sequence: CASSTSSDNTEAFF. CDR3 nucleotide sequence: TGTGCCAGCAGCACGTCTTCAGACAACACTGAAGCTTTCTTT.

V usage is TRBV15 and J usage is TRBJ2-5; either TRBD1 or TRBD2 may fit D (6 bases each). Germline CDR1 is LNHNV and CDR2 is YYDKDF (reference sequence). V lost 0 bases, J lost 0 bases, and 8 bases lay in between. The CDR3 runs 15 residues. CDR3 region: CATSREGGNQETQYF. Written as DNA, the CDR3 is TGTGCCACCAGCAGAGAAGGGGGGAACCAAGAGACCCAGTACTTC.

The chain links TRBV5-6 to TRBJ2-7, with D tentatively TRBD2 (6 bases). CDR1 and CDR2 (germline): SGHDT, YYEEEE. The CDR3 consists of 13 residues. The V end lost 4 bases, the J end lost 2 bases, and 10 bases lay between the germline ends. The CDR3 here is CASSPGLTYEQYF. CDR3 nucleotide sequence: TGTGCCAGCAGCCCGGGACTGACCTACGAGCAGTACTTC.

This clone was seen only a few times. The V and J genes are TRBV6-2 or TRBV6-3 and TRBJ1-5; tentative D call: TRBD1 (5 bases). Per germline, CDR1 MNHEY and CDR2 SVGEGT. V gave up 3 bases and J gave up 2 bases, with 14 bases separating them. This CDR3 spans 16 amino acids. As DNA, the CDR3 is TGTGCCAGCAGTTATCCGGGACGGAGGGGCAATCAGCCCCAGCATTTT. The encoded protein is CASSYPGRRGNQPQHF.

The chain carries TRBV7-9 and TRBJ2-7; TRBD2 agrees at 7 bases. After removal of 5 bases from V and 1 base from J, the junction contained 11 bases not matched to a gene. Germline CDR1 is SEHNR and CDR2 is FQNEAQ (reference sequence). This CDR3 has 16 residues. The chain's CDR3 is CASSPGRGPLSYEQYF. The CDR3 DNA reads as TGTGCCAGCAGCCCGGGGAGGGGCCCCCTATCCTACGAGCAGTACTTC.

This sequence joins TRBV6-5 and TRBJ2-5, with D perhaps TRBD1 (6 bases). The CDR3 consists of 15 residues. The V end lost 0 bases, the J end lost 2 bases, and 10 bases lay between the germline ends. Germline V gives CDR1 MNHEY, CDR2 SVGAGI. In DNA, the CDR3 is TGTGCCAGCAGTTACTCGGGGCAGGGGCAAGAGACCCAGTACTTC. It codes for CASSYSGQGQETQYF.

This clone was counted a single time. This rearrangement joins TRBV5-1 to TRBJ1-6; 7 bases match TRBD1. CDR1 is SGHRS, CDR2 YFSETQ, per germline. Trimming at V came to 5 bases and at J to 0 bases, leaving 5 bases not matched to a gene. The CDR3 extends over 16 amino acids. CDR3 coding DNA: TGCGCCAGCAGATTGACAGGGAGCTCCTATAATTCACCCCTCCACTTT. This translates into CASRLTGSSYNSPLHF.

This sequence joins TRBV5-1 and TRBJ2-7; 10 positions agree with TRBD2. The CDR3 covers 18 residues. Trimming removed 1 base from V and 0 bases from J; junction bases left unmatched: 10. Germline V gene sequence: CDR1 SGHRS, CDR2 YFSETQ. CDR3 residues: CASSLPPFSSGGSYEQYF. The DNA for the CDR3 is TGCGCCAGCAGCTTGCCTCCCTTTTCTAGCGGGGGCTCCTACGAGCAGTACTTC.

This clone came up once. The chain recombines TRBV9 with TRBJ2-1; D not certain. CDR1 is SGDLS and CDR2 is YYNGEE in the germline V gene. The CDR3 is 14 amino acids. Trimming shortened V by 1 base and J by 9 bases, and 14 bases separated the two germline ends. The CDR3 nucleotides read TGTGCCAGCAGCGTATTTGAAAGGGAAGGTGAGCAGTTCTTC. Its translation: CASSVFEREGEQFF.

The chain links TRBV7-2 to TRBJ2-1; the match to TRBD1 covers 7 bases. J gave up 5 bases and V 5 bases, and 9 bases lay outside the gene matches. This CDR3 region has 15 residues. CDR1 and CDR2 from the germline V gene are SGHTA and FQGNSA. CDR3 sequence (DNA): TGTGCCAGCAGCCCTAGACAGGGAGCGAACAATGAGCAGTTCTTC. This translates into CASSPRQGANNEQFF. The full variable domain, with the rest looked up from reference TRBV7-2 and TRBJ2-1, is GAGVSQSPSNKVTEKGKDVELRCDPISGHTALYWYRQSLGQGLEFLIYFQGNSAPDKSGLPSDRFSAERTGGSVSTLTIQRTQQEDSAVYLCASSPRQGANNEQFFGPGTRLTVL.

On this clone itself: One end of the junction is discordant with germline, which a read error may explain. The chain uses TRBV20-1 and TRBJ1-1; 8 bases map to TRBD1. Germline-derived CDR1 and CDR2 are DFQATT and SNEGSKA (reference sequence). This CDR3 region has 11 residues. In nucleotides, the CDR3 is TGCAGCGGCCGGGACAGGACTGATGCTTTCTTT. Amino acid sequence: CSGRDRTDAFF.

The chain uses TRBV28 and TRBJ1-5; 7 nucleotides line up with TRBD1. Losses at the gene ends were 4 bases for V and 2 bases for J; bases not matched to a gene: 8. The CDR3 contains 16 residues. From germline, CDR1 is MDHEN and CDR2 SYDVKM. CDR3: CASSSGQAAGNQPQHF. DNA for the CDR3: TGTGCCAGCAGTTCCGGACAGGCAGCGGGCAATCAGCCCCAGCATTTT.

The rearrangement joins TRBV10-2 to TRBJ1-5, with 9 bases fitting TRBD1. CDR3 size: 13 residues. Germline V lookup: CDR1 WSHSY, CDR2 SAAADI. V was clipped by 6 bases and J by 6 bases; unmatched bases: 3. The CDR3 bases are TGCGCCAGCAGAGACAGGGGGAGTCAGCCCCAGCATTTT. Its translation: CASRDRGSQPQHF.

The chain employs TRBV4-1 and TRBJ2-5; 8 positions match TRBD2. The CDR3 sequence is 14 residues long. V lost 4 bases, J lost 5 bases, and 6 bases stayed unmatched. The germline V gene encodes CDR1 MGHRA and CDR2 YSYEKL. CDR3 DNA: TGCGCCAGCAGCCCGAAAGCGGGGGATGAGACCCAGTACTTC. Translated, it gives CASSPKAGDETQYF.

This clone was counted once. V and J are TRBV4-1 and TRBJ2-1; no firm D call. Trimming stripped 0 bases from V and 8 bases from J, with 8 bases between. The CDR3 has 13 amino acids. Germline CDR1 reads MGHRA; CDR2 reads YSYEKL. CDR3 nucleotide sequence: TGCGCCAGCAGCCAAGAGACGGTGGATGAGCAGTTCTTC. Protein product: CASSQETVDEQFF.

The chain has TRBV19 and TRBJ1-5, with D perhaps matching TRBD1 (6 bases). The CDR3 sequence is 14 residues long. Germline CDR1 LNHDA, CDR2 SQIVND (reference sequence). V was shortened by 1 base and J by 7 bases, with 11 bases between the two germline ends. CDR3 residues: CASSIVYREQPQHF. The CDR3 nucleotides are TGTGCCAGTAGTATAGTTTACAGGGAGCAGCCCCAGCATTTT.

The V call is TRBV16, the J call TRBJ2-1, with D possibly TRBD1 on 7 matching bases. Germline values: CDR1 KGHSY, CDR2 FQNENV. V was shortened by 0 bases and J by 9 bases, with 21 bases between the two germline ends. The CDR3 has 17 amino acids. CDR3 amino acids: CASSQSIGQGGSPEQFF. The CDR3 coding sequence is TGTGCCAGCAGCCAATCGATCGGGCAGGGGGGTTCGCCTGAGCAGTTCTTC. Drawing the rest from reference TRBV16 and TRBJ2-1, the complete variable domain is GEEVAQTPKHLVRGEGQKAKLYCAPIKGHSYVFWYQQVLKNEFKFLISFQNENVFDETGMPKERFSAKCLPNSPCSLEIQATKLEDSAVYFCASSQSIGQGGSPEQFFGPGTRLTVL.

This chain joins TRBV4-1 and TRBJ1-1; unclear D gene. Trimming removed 1 base at V and 3 bases at J, with 12 bases between. This CDR3 is 15 amino acids long. Germline values: CDR1 MGHRA, CDR2 YSYEKL. CDR3 DNA sequence: TGCGCCAGCAGCCAAGGGGAACGACTGGACACTGAAGCTTTCTTT. Protein: CASSQGERLDTEAFF.

The rearrangement joins TRBV6-5 to TRBJ2-1, with 9 nucleotides matching TRBD2. Germline assignment: CDR1 MNHEY and CDR2 SVGAGI. The CDR3 is made up of 11 amino acids. V shed 6 bases and J 15 bases; nucleotides not matched to a gene: 6. The CDR3 nucleotides read TGTGCCAGCAGCAGCGGGGGGCCTGCGTTCTTC. Translation: CASSSGGPAFF.

The chain recombines TRBV27 with TRBJ2-2; D not certain. Trimming removed 6 bases at V and 0 bases at J, with 11 bases between. Germline V gene sequence: CDR1 MNHEY, CDR2 SMNVEV (reference sequence). The length of the CDR3 is 15 residues. As DNA, the CDR3 is TGTGCCAGCAGACCGAATCCGTCGAACACCGGGGAGCTGTTTTTT. Protein: CASRPNPSNTGELFF.

The genes are TRBV28 and TRBJ1-2; D is unresolved. Germline assignment: CDR1 MDHEN and CDR2 SYDVKM. This CDR3 spans 12 amino acids. V gave up 6 bases and J gave up 6 bases, with 11 bases separating them. CDR3 protein: CASRPPGHGYTF. DNA for the CDR3: TGTGCCAGCAGACCCCCTGGGCATGGCTACACCTTC.

This chain links TRBV12-3 or TRBV12-4 with TRBJ2-5, with D possibly matching TRBD2 (6 bases). V was cut by 5 bases and J by 3 bases, with 10 bases left in between. The CDR3 consists of 13 residues. CDR3 DNA sequence: TGTGCCAGCAGTGTCTGGGGGGAAGAGACCCAGTACTTC. It specifies CASSVWGEETQYF.

This sequence joins TRBV11-2 and TRBJ2-5; D not certain. V lost 3 bases to trimming and J lost 1 base, with 6 bases between them. This CDR3 has 13 amino acids. The germline CDR1 and CDR2 sequences are SGHAT and FQNNGV. As DNA, the CDR3 is TGTGCCAGCAGCTTCCTCCTCCAAGAGACCCAGTACTTC. Translation gives CASSFLLQETQYF.

This clone is categorized as medium-sized (0.01 to 0.1%). The chain uses TRBV2 and TRBJ1-5; D ambiguous. The V gene's germline CDR1 is SNHLY and CDR2 FYNNEI. Trimming left V 4 bases short and J 3 bases short, with 10 bases between. This CDR3 has 14 residues. The CDR3, as DNA: TGTGCCAGCAGTGTGGAGGGTCCCAATCAGCCCCAGCATTTT. Amino acids: CASSVEGPNQPQHF. The whole variable domain, remainder taken from reference TRBV2 and TRBJ1-5, is EPEVTQTPSHQVTQMGQEVILRCVPISNHLYFYWYRQILGQKVEFLVSFYNNEISEKSEIFDDQFSVERPDGSNFTLKIRSTKLEDSAMYFCASSVEGPNQPQHFGDGTRLSIL.

This chain connects TRBV28 to TRBJ1-1; the D is unclear. Germline assignment: CDR1 MDHEN and CDR2 SYDVKM. Trimming shortened V by 4 bases and J by 5 bases, and 11 bases separated the two germline ends. The length of the CDR3 is 13 residues. CDR3 region: CASSWVVGTEAFF. As DNA, the CDR3 is TGTGCCAGCAGTTGGGTTGTAGGAACTGAAGCTTTCTTT.

This rearrangement joins TRBV6-5 to TRBJ2-5, with a weak D call TRBD2 (7 bases). Trimming removed 3 bases at V and 4 bases at J, with 15 bases between. Per the germline V gene, CDR1 is MNHEY and CDR2 is SVGAGI. This CDR3 is built from 15 residues. In nucleotides, the CDR3 is TGTGCCAGCAGTTATAGGGGGGGGATAGGAGAGACCCAGTACTTC. Translation gives CASSYRGGIGETQYF.

J is TRBJ2-3 and V is TRBV4-3; either TRBD1 or TRBD2 may supply D (5 bases each). The CDR3 has 14 amino acids. The V end was cut by 3 bases, the J end by 1 base, with 8 bases between. Germline V gene sequence: CDR1 LGHNA, CDR2 YSLEER. The CDR3 protein is CASSQVGGTDTQYF. CDR3 coding DNA: TGCGCCAGCAGCCAGGTGGGGGGCACAGATACGCAGTATTTT.

V is TRBV11-2 and J is TRBJ2-6, with D perhaps given as TRBD1 or TRBD2 (5 bases each). The CDR3 totals 17 residues. From germline, CDR1 is SGHAT and CDR2 FQNNGV. The ends were cut back, 6 bases at V and 0 bases at J, with 15 bases in the middle. CDR3 sequence reads: CASRRPGRSSGANVLTF. CDR3 bases: TGTGCCAGCAGAAGACCGGGACGCAGCTCTGGGGCCAACGTCCTGACTTTC.

This clone occurred once. This chain connects TRBV7-8 to TRBJ1-2; no clear D gene. Germline V gives CDR1 SGHVS, CDR2 FQNEAQ. This CDR3 region has 15 residues. V was trimmed by 2 bases and J by 14 bases, leaving 24 bases between them. CDR3 in DNA: TGTGCCAGCAGCTTATTTAGCCAGAACCCGGGCGGGAAAACCTTC. This encodes CASSLFSQNPGGKTF. Looking up the rest from reference TRBV7-8 and TRBJ1-2 gives the full variable domain: GAGVSQSPRYKVAKRGQDVALRCDPISGHVSLFWYQQALGQGPEFLTYFQNEAQLDKSGLPSDRFFAERPEGSVSTLKIQRTQQEDSAVYLCASSLFSQNPGGKTFGSGTRLTVV.

The V gene is TRBV6-5, the J gene TRBJ2-2, with a weak D call TRBD1 (6 bases). Trimming took off 5 bases at V and 1 base at J, with 11 bases between the two ends. Germline V gene data show CDR1 as MNHEY and CDR2 as SVGAGI. This CDR3 spans 15 amino acids. The DNA for the CDR3 is TGTGCCAGCAGTATCTTAGGGGGGAACACCGGGGAGCTGTTTTTT. Amino acid sequence: CASSILGGNTGELFF.